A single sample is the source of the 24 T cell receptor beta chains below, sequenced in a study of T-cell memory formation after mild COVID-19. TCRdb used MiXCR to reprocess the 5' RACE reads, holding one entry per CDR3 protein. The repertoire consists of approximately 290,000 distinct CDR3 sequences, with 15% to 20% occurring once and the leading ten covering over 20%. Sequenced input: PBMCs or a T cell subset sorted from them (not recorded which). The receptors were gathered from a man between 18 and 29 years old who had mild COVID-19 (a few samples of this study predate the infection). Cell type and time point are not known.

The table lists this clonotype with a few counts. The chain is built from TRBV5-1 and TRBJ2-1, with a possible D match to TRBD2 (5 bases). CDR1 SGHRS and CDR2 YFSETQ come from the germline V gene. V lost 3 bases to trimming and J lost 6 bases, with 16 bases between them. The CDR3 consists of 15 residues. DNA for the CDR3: TGCGCCAGCAGCTCGCCGGGGTCCCAGTTCAATGAGCAGTTCTTC. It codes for CASSSPGSQFNEQFF. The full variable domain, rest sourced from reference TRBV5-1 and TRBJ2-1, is KAGVTQTPRYLIKTRGQQVTLSCSPISGHRSVSWYQQTPGQGLQFLFEYFSETQRNKGNFPGRFSGRQFSNSRSEMNVSTLELGDSALYLCASSSPGSQFNEQFFGPGTRLTVL.

CDR3 residues: CASSHTRGGSRYGYTF. DNA of the CDR3: TGTGCCAGCTCACACACCCGGGGGGGCTCTAGGTATGGCTACACCTTC. The rearrangement uses TRBV3-1 and TRBJ1-2, with D maybe TRBD1 (6 bases). The ends were cut back, 8 bases at V and 5 bases at J, with 24 bases in the middle. There are 16 residues in the CDR3. Germline CDR1 LGHDT, CDR2 YNNKEL (reference sequence).

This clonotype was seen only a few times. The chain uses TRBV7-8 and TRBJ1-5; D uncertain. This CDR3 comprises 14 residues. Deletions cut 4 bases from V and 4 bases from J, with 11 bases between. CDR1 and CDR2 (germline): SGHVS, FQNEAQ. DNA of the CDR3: TGTGCCAGCAGCTGGGGAGGGCGGAATCAGCCCCAGCATTTT. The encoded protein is CASSWGGRNQPQHF.

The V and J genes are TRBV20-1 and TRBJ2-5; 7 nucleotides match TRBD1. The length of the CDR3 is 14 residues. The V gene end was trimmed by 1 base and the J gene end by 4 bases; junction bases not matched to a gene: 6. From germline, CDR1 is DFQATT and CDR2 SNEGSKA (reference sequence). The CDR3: CSARVKGAGETQYF. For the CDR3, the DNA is TGCAGTGCTAGAGTAAAGGGGGCTGGAGAGACCCAGTACTTC.

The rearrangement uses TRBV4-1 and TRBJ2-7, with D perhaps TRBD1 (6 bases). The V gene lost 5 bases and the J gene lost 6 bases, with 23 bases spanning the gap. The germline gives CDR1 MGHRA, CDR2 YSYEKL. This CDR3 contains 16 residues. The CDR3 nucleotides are TGCGCCAGCAGCGGACATGGGCAGGGGCAAGTTCGCGAGCAGTACTTC. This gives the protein CASSGHGQGQVREQYF.

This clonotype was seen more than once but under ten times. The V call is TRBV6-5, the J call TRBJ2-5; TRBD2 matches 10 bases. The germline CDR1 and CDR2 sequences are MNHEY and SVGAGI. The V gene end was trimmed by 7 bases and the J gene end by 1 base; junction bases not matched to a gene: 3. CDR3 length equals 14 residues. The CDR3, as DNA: TGTGCCAGCATCCAGCGGGGGGGCCAAGAGACCCAGTACTTC. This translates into CASIQRGGQETQYF.

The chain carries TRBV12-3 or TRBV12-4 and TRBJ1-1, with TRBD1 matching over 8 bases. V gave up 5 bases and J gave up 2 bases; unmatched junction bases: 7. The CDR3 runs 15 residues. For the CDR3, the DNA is TGTGCCAGCAGTCCTCTGGACAGGGCTAACACTGAAGCTTTCTTT. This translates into CASSPLDRANTEAFF.

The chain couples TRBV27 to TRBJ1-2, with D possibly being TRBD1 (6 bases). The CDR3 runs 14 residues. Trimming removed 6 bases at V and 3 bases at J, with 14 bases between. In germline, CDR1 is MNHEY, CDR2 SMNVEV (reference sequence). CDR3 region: CASSSHRVDYGYTF. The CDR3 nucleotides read TGTGCCAGCAGCAGTCACAGGGTAGACTATGGCTACACCTTC.

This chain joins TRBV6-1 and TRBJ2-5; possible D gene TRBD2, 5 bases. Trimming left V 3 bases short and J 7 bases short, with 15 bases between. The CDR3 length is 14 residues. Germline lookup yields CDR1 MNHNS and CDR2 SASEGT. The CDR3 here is CASSEATAGLTQYF. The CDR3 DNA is TGTGCCAGCAGTGAGGCGACGGCGGGCTTGACCCAGTACTTC.

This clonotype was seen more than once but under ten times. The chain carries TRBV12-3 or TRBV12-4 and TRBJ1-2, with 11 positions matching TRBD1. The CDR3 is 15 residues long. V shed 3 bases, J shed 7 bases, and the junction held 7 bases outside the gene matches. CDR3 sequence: CASSFLGQGAGGYTF. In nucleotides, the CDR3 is TGTGCCAGCAGTTTCCTCGGACAGGGGGCGGGTGGCTACACCTTC.

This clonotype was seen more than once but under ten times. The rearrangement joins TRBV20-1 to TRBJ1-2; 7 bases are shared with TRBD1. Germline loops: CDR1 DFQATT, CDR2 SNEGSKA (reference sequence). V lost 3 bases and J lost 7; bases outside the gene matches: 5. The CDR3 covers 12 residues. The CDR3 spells CSASEGARGYTF. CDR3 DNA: TGCAGTGCTAGTGAGGGGGCTCGTGGCTACACCTTC.

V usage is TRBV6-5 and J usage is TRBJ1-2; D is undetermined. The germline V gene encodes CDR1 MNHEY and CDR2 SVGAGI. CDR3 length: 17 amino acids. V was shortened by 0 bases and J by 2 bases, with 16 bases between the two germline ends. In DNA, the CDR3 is TGTGCCAGCAGTTACTCCCAGCGGGTGGGAGGCAACTATGGCTACACCTTC. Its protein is CASSYSQRVGGNYGYTF.

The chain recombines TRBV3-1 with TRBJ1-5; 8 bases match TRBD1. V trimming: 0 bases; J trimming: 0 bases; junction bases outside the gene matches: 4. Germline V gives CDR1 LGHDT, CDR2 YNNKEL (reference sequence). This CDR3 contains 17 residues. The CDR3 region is CASSQDGTGYSNQPQHF. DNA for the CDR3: TGTGCCAGCAGCCAAGATGGGACAGGTTATAGCAATCAGCCCCAGCATTTT.

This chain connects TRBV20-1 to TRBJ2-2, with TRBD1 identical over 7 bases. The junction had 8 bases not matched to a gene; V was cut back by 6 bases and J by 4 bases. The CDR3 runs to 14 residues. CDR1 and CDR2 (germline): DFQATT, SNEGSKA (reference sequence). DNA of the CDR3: TGCAGTGCCCGGACCAGGGGGACCACCGGGGAGCTGTTTTTT. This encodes CSARTRGTTGELFF.

Here the CDR3 reads CAIRQDSGNTIYF. CDR3 nucleotides: TGTGCCATCCGACAGGACTCTGGAAACACCATATATTTT. The chain couples TRBV12-3 or TRBV12-4 to TRBJ1-3; tentatively, D is TRBD1 (6 bases). The V end was cut by 10 bases, the J end by 0 bases, with 10 bases between. The CDR3 extends over 13 amino acids.

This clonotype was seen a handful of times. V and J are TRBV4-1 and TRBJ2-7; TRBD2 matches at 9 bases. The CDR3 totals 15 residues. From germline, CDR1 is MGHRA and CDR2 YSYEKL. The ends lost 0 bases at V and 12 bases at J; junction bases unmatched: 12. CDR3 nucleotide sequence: TGCGCCAGCAGCCAAGATGAAAGCGGGGGGAGGTCCGCGTACTTC. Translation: CASSQDESGGRSAYF.

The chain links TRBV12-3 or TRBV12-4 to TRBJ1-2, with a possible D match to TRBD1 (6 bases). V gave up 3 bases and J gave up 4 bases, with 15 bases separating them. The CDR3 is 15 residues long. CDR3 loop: CASSFDRGFSYGYTF. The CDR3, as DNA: TGTGCCAGCAGTTTTGATAGGGGGTTTAGCTATGGCTACACCTTC.

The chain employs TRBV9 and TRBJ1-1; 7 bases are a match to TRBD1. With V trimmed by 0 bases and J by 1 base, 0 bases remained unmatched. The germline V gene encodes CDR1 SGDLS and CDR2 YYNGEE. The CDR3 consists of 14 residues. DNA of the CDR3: TGTGCCAGCAGCGTAGGGACAGGGAACACTGAAGCTTTCTTT. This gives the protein CASSVGTGNTEAFF.

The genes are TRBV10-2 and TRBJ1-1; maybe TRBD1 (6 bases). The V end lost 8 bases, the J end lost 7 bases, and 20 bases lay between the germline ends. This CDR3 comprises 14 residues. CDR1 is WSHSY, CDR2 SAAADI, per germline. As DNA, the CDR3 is TGCGCCAGCGCTCTAGGCGGGACAAGGGGTGAAGCTTTCTTT. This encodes CASALGGTRGEAFF.

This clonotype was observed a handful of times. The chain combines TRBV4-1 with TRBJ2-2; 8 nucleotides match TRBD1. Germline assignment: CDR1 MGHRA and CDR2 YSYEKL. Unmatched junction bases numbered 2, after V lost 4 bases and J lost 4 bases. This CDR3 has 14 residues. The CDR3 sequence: CASSRTGFTGELFF. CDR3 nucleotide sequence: TGCGCCAGCAGCCGGACAGGGTTCACCGGGGAGCTGTTTTTT.

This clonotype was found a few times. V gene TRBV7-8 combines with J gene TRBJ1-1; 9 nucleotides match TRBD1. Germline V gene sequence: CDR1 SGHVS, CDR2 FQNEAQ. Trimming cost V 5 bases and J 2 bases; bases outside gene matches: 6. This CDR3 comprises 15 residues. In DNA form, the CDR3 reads TGTGCCAGCAGCCCACACAGGGGGCGAAACACTGAAGCTTTCTTT. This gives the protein CASSPHRGRNTEAFF.

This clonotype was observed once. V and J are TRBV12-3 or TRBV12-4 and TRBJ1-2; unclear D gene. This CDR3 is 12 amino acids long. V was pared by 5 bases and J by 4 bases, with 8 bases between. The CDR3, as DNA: TGTGCCAGCAGTACCGGAACCTATGGCTACACCTTC. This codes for CASSTGTYGYTF.

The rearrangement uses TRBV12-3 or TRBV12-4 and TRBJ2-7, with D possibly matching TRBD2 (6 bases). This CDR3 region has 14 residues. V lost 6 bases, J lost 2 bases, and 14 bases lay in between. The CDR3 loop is CASSRGTGTYEQYF. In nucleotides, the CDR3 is TGTGCCAGCAGCCGGGGGACCGGGACCTACGAGCAGTACTTC.

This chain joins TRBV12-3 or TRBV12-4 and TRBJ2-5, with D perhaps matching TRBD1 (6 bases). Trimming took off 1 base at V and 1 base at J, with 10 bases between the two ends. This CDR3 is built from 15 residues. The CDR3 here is CASSLVWTVQETQYF. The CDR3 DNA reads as TGTGCCAGCAGTTTAGTCTGGACAGTCCAAGAGACCCAGTACTTC.